A selection of T cell receptor beta chains follows, all from one sample in a study of blood T cell repertoires in COVID-19. Assay used: immunoSEQ multiplex PCR; TCRdb lists only in-frame clones, some missing. The profile shows approximately 230,000 clones, roughly 84% of them singletons. Source material: peripheral blood. These TCRs come from a woman aged 40 to 50 with active or convalescent COVID-19. Each CDR3 is given without its conserved first and last residue. The order of the fields is D gene, J gene, V gene, CDR3 protein. D genes are given only for firm matches.

-,TRBJ1-1,TRBV3-1/TRBV3-2,ASSQRTAEAF
TRBD2,TRBJ2-2,TRBV30,AWRLAGNTGELF
-,TRBJ2-1,TRBV27,ASSLVSYNEQF
-,TRBJ1-2,TRBV10-3,AILGGLNYGYT
-,TRBJ1-1,TRBV25-1,ASSVGGPETEAF
TRBD1,TRBJ2-1,TRBV24-1,ATSETGGGNEQF
-,TRBJ1-6,TRBV27,ASSSGRGSYNSPLH
TRBD2,TRBJ2-5,TRBV25-1,ASSALAGPRTQY
TRBD2,TRBJ2-3,TRBV14,ASSGLAGIDTQY
-,TRBJ2-1,TRBV5-1,ASSRMGAGAYNEQF
-,TRBJ2-7,TRBV28,ASSWAGTYEQY
-,TRBJ1-2,TRBV20-1,RALSGYGYT
-,TRBJ2-6,TRBV6-1,ASSESRANVLT
TRBD2,TRBJ2-5,TRBV27,ASSPGLAQRETQY
-,TRBJ2-1,TRBV27,ASSLQQAAYNEQF
TRBD1,TRBJ1-5,TRBV3-1/TRBV3-2,ASSSTGDQPQH
-,TRBJ2-3,TRBV3-1/TRBV3-2,ASSHGGRGTDTQY
-,TRBJ2-2,TRBV18,ASSPGGERTGELF
TRBD1,TRBJ1-3,TRBV6-5,ASMGRQGSGNTIY
TRBD1,TRBJ1-1,TRBV5-1,ASSSTGAETEAF
-,TRBJ1-2,TRBV29-1,SIPGTGGGYT
-,TRBJ1-5,TRBV18,ASSLNQGGDYSNQPQH
TRBD2,TRBJ2-3,TRBV9,ASSVATSGGARTDTQY
-,TRBJ1-2,TRBV28,ASSLGVAGYT
-,TRBJ1-2,TRBV20-1,SARYYGYT
-,TRBJ1-2,TRBV7-9,ASSLSGVGIYGYT
-,TRBJ1-5,TRBV28,ASPNSNQPQH
TRBD2,TRBJ2-1,TRBV5-1,ASSLGEGSYNEQF
-,TRBJ1-2,TRBV28,ASKEAANYGYT
-,TRBJ1-4,TRBV19,ASSFRTNNEKLF
-,TRBJ2-6,TRBV15,ATSRDPGDGANVLT
-,TRBJ1-1,TRBV11-2,ASSLVSTGNTEAF
-,TRBJ2-2,TRBV5-1,ASSLRGLTGSALLNTGELF
TRBD2,TRBJ2-3,TRBV4-1,ASSSGLAGADTQY
-,TRBJ1-2,TRBV5-6,ASSLRGGYGYT
-,TRBJ1-2,TRBV7-9,VTGSNYGYT
TRBD2,TRBJ2-2,TRBV11-3,ASSFGLAGELF
TRBD1,TRBJ1-5,TRBV28,ASRPTGDYQPQH
-,TRBJ2-1,TRBV21-1,ASTKEWDYYNEQF
TRBD2,TRBJ2-3,TRBV29-1,SLSGGAGDTQY
TRBD1,TRBJ2-7,TRBV19,ASSTGTGGYEQY
TRBD2,TRBJ2-5,TRBV5-1,ASRMGLAGAVHQETQY
-,TRBJ2-4,TRBV28,ASSSPSRGAKNIQY
-,TRBJ1-3,TRBV7-6,ASSTRTGSGNTIY
-,TRBJ1-4,TRBV2,ASRRTGLNEKLF
-,TRBJ1-2,TRBV5-1,ASSLVTDYGYT
-,TRBJ2-5,TRBV5-4,ASSLGGRAGQETQY
TRBD1,TRBJ2-5,TRBV7-8,ASSLAFGTGDQQETQY
-,TRBJ1-5,TRBV28,ASSYRRQLNQPQH
TRBD2,TRBJ2-4,TRBV4-1,ASSHSGGAIQY